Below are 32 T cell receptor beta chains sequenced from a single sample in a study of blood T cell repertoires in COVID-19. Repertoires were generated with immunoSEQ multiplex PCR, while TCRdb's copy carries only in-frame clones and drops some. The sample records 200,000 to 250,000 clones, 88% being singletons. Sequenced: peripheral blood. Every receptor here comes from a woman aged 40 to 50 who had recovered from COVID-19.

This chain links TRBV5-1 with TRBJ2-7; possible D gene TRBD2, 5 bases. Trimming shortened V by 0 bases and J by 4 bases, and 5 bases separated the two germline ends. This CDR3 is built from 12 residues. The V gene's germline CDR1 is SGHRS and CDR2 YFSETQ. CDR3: CASSLGEYEQYF. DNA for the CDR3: TGCGCCAGCAGCTTGGGGGAGTACGAGCAGTACTTC.

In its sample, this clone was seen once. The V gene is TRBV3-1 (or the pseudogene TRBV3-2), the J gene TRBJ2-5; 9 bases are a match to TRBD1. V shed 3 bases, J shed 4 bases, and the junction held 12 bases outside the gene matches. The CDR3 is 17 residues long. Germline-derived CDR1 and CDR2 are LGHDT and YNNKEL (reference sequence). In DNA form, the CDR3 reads TGTGCCAGCAGCCATTCCTGGGGACAGGGTGGACGAGAGACCCAGTACTTC. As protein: CASSHSWGQGGRETQYF.

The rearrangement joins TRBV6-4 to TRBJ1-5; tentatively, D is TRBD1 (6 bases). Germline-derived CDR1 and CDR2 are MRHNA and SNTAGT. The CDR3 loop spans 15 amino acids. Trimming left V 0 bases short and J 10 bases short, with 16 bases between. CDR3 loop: CASSDSSGQVVPQHF. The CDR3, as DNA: TGTGCCAGCAGTGACTCCTCGGGACAAGTAGTTCCCCAGCATTTT.

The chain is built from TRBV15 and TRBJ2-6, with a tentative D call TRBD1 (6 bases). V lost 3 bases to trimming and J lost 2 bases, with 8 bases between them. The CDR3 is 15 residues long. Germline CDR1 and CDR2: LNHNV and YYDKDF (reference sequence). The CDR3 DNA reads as TGTGCCACCAGCAGTCGACAGGCTGGGGCCAACGTCCTGACTTTC. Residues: CATSSRQAGANVLTF.

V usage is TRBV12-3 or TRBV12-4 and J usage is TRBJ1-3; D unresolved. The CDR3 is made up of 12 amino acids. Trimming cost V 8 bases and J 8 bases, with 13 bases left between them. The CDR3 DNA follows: TGTGCCAGCGTAAATACTGTGGACACCATATATTTT. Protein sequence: CASVNTVDTIYF.

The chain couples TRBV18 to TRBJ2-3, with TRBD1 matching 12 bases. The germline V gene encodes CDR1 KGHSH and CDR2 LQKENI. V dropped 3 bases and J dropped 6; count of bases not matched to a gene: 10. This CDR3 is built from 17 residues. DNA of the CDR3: TGTGCCAGCTCACCGGCAACCGGGACAGGGGGCGCGGATACGCAGTATTTT. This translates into CASSPATGTGGADTQYF.

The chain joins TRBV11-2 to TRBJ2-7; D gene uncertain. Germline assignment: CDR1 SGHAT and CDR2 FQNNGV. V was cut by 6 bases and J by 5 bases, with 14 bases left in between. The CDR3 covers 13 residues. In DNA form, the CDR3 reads TGTGCCAGCAGACTGAGTAGTGCCCACGAGCAGTACTTC. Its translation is CASRLSSAHEQYF.

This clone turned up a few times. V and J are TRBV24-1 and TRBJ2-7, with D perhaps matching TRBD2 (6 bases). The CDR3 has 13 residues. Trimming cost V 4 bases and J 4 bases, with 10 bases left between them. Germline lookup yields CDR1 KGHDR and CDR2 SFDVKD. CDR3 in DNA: TGTGCCACCAGTGACCCGGAGGGATACGAGCAGTACTTC. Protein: CATSDPEGYEQYF.

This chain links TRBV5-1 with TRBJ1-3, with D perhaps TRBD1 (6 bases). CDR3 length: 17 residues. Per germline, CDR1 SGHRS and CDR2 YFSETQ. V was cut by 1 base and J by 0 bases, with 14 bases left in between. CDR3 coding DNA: TGCGCCAGCAGCTTGTGGGGGTCGACAGGCTCTGGAAACACCATATATTTT. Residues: CASSLWGSTGSGNTIYF.

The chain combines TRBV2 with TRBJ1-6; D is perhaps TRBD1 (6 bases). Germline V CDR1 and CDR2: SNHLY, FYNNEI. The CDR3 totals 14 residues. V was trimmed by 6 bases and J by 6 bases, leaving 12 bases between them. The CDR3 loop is CASSQQGFNSPLHF. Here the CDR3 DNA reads TGTGCCAGCAGCCAACAGGGATTTAATTCACCCCTCCACTTT. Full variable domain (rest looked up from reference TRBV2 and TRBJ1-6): EPEVTQTPSHQVTQMGQEVILRCVPISNHLYFYWYRQILGQKVEFLVSFYNNEISEKSEIFDDQFSVERPDGSNFTLKIRSTKLEDSAMYFCASSQQGFNSPLHFGNGTRLTVT.

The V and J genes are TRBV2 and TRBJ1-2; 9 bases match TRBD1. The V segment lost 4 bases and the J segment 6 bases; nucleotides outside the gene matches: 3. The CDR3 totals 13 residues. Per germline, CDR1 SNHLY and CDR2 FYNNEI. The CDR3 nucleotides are TGTGCCAGCAGTGTGGGACAGGGAAATGGCTACACCTTC. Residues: CASSVGQGNGYTF.

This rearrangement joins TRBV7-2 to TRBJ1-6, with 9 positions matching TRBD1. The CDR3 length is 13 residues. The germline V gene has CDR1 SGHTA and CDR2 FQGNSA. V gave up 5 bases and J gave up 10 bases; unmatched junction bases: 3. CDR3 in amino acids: CASSGQGLSPLHF. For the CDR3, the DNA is TGTGCCAGCAGCGGACAGGGGTTATCACCCCTCCACTTT.

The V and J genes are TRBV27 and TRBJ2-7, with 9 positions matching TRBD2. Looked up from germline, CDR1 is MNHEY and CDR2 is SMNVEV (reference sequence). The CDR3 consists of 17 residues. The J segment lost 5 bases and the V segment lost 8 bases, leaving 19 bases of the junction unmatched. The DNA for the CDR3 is TGTGCCAGCGGAAATTACGACCTCGGGCGGGAGGGCCACGAGCAGTACTTC. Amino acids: CASGNYDLGREGHEQYF.

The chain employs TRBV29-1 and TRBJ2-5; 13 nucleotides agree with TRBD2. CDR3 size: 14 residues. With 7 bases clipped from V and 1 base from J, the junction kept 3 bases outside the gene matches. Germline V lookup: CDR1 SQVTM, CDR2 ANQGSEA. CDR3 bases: TGCAGCGCTGGGACTAGCGGGGTCCAAGAGACCCAGTACTTC. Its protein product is CSAGTSGVQETQYF.

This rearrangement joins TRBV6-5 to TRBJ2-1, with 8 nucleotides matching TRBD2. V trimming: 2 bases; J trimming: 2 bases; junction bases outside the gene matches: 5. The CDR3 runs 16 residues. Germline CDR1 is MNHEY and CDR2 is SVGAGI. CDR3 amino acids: CASSYGREVPYNEQFF. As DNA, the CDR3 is TGTGCCAGCAGTTACGGGCGGGAGGTCCCCTACAATGAGCAGTTCTTC.

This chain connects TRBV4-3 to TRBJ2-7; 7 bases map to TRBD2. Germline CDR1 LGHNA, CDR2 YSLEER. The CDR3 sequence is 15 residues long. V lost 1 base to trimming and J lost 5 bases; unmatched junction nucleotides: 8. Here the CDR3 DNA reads TGCGCCAGCAGCCAAGTAGTCGCGGGAGTCCACGAGCAGTACTTC. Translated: CASSQVVAGVHEQYF.

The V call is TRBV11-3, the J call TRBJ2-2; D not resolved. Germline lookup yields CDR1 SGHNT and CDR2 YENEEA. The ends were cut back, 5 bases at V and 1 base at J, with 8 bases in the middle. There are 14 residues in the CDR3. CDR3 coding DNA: TGTGCCAGCAGCGCTAGAATGAACACCGGGGAGCTGTTTTTT. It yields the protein CASSARMNTGELFF.

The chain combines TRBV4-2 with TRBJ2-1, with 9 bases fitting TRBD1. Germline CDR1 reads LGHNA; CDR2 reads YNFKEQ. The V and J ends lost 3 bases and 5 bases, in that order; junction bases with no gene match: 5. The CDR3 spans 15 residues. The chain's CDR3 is CASSQGQGWNNEQFF. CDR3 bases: TGTGCCAGCAGCCAGGGACAGGGCTGGAACAATGAGCAGTTCTTC.

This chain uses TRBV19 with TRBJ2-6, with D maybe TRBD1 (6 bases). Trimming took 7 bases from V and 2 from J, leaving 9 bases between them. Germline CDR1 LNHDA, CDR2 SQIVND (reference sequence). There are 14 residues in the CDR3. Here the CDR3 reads CASTRGTGANVLTF. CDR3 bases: TGTGCCAGTACCAGGGGTACTGGGGCCAACGTCCTGACTTTC.

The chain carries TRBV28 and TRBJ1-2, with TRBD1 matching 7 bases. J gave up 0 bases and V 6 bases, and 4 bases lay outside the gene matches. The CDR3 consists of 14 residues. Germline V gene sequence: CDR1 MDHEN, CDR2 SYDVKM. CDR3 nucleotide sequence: TGTGCCAGCAGAACGGGGACAGCTAACTATGGCTACACCTTC. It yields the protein CASRTGTANYGYTF.

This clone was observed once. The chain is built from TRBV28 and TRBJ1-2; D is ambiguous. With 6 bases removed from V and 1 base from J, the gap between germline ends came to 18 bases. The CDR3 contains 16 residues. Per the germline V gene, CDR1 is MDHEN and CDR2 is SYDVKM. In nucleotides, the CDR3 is TGTGCCAGCAGCCCCACCCGTCGAGGCGTTAACTATGGCTACACCTTC. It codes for CASSPTRRGVNYGYTF.

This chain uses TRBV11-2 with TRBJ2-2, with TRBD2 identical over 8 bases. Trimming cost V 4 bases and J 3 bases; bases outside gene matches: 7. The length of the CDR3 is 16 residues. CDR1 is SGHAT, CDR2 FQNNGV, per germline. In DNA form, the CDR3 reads TGTGCCAGCAGCTCCACAGGCGGGGGGTACACCGGGGAGCTGTTTTTT. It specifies CASSSTGGGYTGELFF.

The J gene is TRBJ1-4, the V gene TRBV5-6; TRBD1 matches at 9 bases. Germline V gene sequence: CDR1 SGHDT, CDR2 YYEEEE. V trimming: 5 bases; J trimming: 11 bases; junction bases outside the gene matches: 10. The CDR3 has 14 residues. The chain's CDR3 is CASRIGTGPLKLFF. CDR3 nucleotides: TGTGCCAGCAGGATTGGGACAGGGCCCCTGAAACTGTTTTTT.

For the CDR3, the DNA is TGTGCCAGCAGCAGACAGATATCAGATACGCAGTATTTT. This encodes CASSRQISDTQYF. This chain uses TRBV2 with TRBJ2-3; a weak D match, TRBD1 (5 bases). The germline CDR1 and CDR2 sequences are SNHLY and FYNNEI. The CDR3 loop spans 13 amino acids. V lost 6 bases and J lost 4, with 11 bases in between. The full variable domain, completed using reference TRBV2 and TRBJ2-3, is EPEVTQTPSHQVTQMGQEVILRCVPISNHLYFYWYRQILGQKVEFLVSFYNNEISEKSEIFDDQFSVERPDGSNFTLKIRSTKLEDSAMYFCASSRQISDTQYFGPGTRLTVL.

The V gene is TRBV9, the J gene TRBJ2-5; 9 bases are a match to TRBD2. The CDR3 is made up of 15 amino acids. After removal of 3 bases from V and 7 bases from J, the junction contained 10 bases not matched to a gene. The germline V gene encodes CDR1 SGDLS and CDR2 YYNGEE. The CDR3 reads CASSGPPSGGRTQYF. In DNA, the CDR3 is TGTGCCAGCAGCGGACCCCCCAGCGGGGGGCGGACCCAGTACTTC.

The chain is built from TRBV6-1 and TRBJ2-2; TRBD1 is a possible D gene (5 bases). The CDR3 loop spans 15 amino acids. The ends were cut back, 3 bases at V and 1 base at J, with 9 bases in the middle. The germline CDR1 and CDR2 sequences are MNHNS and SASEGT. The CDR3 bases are TGTGCCAGCAGTGAGGAAGGGGTGAACACCGGGGAGCTGTTTTTT. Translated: CASSEEGVNTGELFF.

CDR3 loop: CASSLASGGFYNEQFF. Written as DNA, the CDR3 is TGTGCCAGCAGCTTAGCTAGCGGAGGCTTCTACAATGAGCAGTTCTTC. V gene TRBV7-3 combines with J gene TRBJ2-1; 7 bases map to TRBD2. Germline V lookup: CDR1 SGHTA, CDR2 FQGTGA. The junction had 7 bases not matched to a gene; V was cut back by 2 bases and J by 3 bases. CDR3 length: 16 amino acids. The full variable domain, completed using reference TRBV7-3 and TRBJ2-1, is GAGVSQTPSNKVTEKGKYVELRCDPISGHTALYWYRQSLGQGPEFLIYFQGTGAADDSGLPNDRFFAVRPEGSVSTLKIQRTERGDSAVYLCASSLASGGFYNEQFFGPGTRLTVL.

The CDR3 nucleotides read TGTGCCAGTAGTATAACGTACCGGCGGAACTCTGGAAACACCATATATTTT. It translates to CASSITYRRNSGNTIYF. This sequence joins TRBV19 and TRBJ1-3; D not resolved. The CDR3 is 17 amino acids. V lost 2 bases to trimming and J lost 0 bases, with 14 bases between them. Germline V gives CDR1 LNHDA, CDR2 SQIVND (reference sequence).

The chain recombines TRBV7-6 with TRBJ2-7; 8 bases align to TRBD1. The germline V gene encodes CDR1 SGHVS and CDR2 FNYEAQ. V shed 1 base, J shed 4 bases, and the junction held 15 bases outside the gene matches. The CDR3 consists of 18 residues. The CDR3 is CASSLEYNGQGPSYEQYF. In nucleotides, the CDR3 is TGTGCCAGCAGCTTAGAATATAATGGACAGGGCCCCTCATACGAGCAGTACTTC.

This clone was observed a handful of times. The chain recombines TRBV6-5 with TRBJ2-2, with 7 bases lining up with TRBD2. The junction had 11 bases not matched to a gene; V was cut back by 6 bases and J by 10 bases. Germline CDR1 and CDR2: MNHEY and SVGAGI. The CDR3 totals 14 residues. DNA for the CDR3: TGTGCCAGCAGCTCGGGACTAATCGGTGTGGAGCTGTTTTTT. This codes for CASSSGLIGVELFF.

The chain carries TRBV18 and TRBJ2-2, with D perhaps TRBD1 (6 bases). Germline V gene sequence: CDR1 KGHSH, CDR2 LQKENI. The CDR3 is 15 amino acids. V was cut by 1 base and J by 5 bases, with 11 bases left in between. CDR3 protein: CASSPLAGETGELFF. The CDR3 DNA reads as TGTGCCAGCTCACCACTGGCAGGGGAGACCGGGGAGCTGTTTTTT.

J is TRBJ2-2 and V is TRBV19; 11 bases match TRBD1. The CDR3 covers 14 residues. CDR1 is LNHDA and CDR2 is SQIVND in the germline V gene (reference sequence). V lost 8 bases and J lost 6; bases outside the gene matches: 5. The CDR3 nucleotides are TGTGCCAGTGGGACAGGGGGAGTCGCCGGGGAGCTGTTTTTT. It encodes CASGTGGVAGELFF.